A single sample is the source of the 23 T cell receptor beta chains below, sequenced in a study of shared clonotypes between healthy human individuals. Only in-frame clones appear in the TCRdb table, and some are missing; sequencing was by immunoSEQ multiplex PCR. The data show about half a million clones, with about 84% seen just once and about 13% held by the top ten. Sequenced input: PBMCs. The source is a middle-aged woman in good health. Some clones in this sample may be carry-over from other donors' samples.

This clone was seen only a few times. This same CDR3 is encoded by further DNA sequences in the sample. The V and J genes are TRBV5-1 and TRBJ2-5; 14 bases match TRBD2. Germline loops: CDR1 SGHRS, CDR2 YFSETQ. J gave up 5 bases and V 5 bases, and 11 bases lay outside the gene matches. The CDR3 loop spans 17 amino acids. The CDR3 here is CASSRKPGLAGDETQYF. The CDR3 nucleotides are TGCGCCAGCAGTAGAAAACCGGGACTAGCGGGAGATGAGACCCAGTACTTC.

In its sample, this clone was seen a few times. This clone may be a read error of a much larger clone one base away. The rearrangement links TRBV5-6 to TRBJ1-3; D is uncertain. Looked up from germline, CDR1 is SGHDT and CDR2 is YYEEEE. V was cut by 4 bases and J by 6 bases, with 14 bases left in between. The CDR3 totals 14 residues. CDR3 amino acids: CASSPVHSLNTIYF. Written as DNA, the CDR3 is TGTGCCAGCAGCCCCGTCCACAGTCTAAACACCATATATTTT.

Here the CDR3 reads CASSPPGDITEAFF. As DNA, the CDR3 is TGTGCCAGCAGCCCACCGGGGGACATCACTGAAGCTTTCTTT. The V gene is TRBV28, the J gene TRBJ1-1, with a possible D match to TRBD1 (6 bases). The ends were cut back, 6 bases at V and 4 bases at J, with 15 bases in the middle. The CDR3 loop spans 14 amino acids. Germline loops: CDR1 MDHEN, CDR2 SYDVKM.

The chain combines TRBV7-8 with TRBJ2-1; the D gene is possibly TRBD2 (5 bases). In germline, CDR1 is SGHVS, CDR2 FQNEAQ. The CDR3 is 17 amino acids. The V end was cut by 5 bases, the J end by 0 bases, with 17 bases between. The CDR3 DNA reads TGTGCCAGCAGCCAACCTCCGGACTCCGTCTCCTACAATGAGCAGTTCTTC. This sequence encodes CASSQPPDSVSYNEQFF.

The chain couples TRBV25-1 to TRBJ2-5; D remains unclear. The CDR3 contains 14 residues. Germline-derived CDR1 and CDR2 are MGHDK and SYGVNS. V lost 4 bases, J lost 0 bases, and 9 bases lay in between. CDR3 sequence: CASSANQYQETQYF. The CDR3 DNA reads TGTGCCAGCAGTGCCAATCAGTACCAAGAGACCCAGTACTTC.

CDR3 region: CASSRSHRTGRAADTQYF. CDR3 bases: TGTGCCAGCAGCCGCAGCCACCGGACAGGAAGGGCGGCAGATACGCAGTATTTT. The chain joins TRBV4-2 to TRBJ2-3, with TRBD1 matching over 7 bases. V dropped 4 bases and J dropped 4; count of bases not matched to a gene: 17. This CDR3 spans 18 amino acids. Germline CDR1 is LGHNA and CDR2 is YNFKEQ.

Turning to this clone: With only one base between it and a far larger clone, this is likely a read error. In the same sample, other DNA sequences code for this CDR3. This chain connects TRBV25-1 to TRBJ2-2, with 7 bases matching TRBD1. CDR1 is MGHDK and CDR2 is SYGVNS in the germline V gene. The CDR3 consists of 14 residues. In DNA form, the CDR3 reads TGTGCCAGCAGTGAATATGAGGGGGCCGGGGAGTTGTTTTTT. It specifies CASSEYEGAGELFF.

The CDR3 loop is CSVDWSGQGAYEQYF. In DNA form, the CDR3 reads TGCAGCGTTGATTGGTCCGGACAGGGGGCCTACGAGCAGTACTTC. This chain uses TRBV29-1 with TRBJ2-7; 10 nucleotides agree with TRBD1. J lost 2 bases, V lost 3 bases, and 7 bases had no gene match. The length of the CDR3 is 15 residues. Germline CDR1 SQVTM, CDR2 ANQGSEA.

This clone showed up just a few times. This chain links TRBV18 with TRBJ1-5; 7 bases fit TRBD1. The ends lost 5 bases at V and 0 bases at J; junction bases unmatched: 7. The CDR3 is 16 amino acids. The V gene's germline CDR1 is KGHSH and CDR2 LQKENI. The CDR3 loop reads CASSEGQASSNQPQHF. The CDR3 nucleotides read TGTGCCAGCTCAGAAGGACAGGCATCTAGCAATCAGCCCCAGCATTTT.

The CDR3: CSARDRTKAFF. The CDR3 nucleotides read TGCAGTGCTAGAGATCGGACGAAAGCTTTCTTT. The V gene is TRBV20-1, the J gene TRBJ1-1, with D unclear. The germline gives CDR1 DFQATT, CDR2 SNEGSKA (reference sequence). The CDR3 contains 11 residues. V was clipped by 0 bases and J by 9 bases, with 8 bases between them.

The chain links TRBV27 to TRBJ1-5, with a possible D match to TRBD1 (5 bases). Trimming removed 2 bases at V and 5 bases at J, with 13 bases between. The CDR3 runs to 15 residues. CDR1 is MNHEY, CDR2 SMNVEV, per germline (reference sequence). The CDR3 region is CASSLGGDGDQPQHF. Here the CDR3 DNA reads TGTGCCAGCAGTTTAGGGGGGGACGGGGATCAGCCCCAGCATTTT.

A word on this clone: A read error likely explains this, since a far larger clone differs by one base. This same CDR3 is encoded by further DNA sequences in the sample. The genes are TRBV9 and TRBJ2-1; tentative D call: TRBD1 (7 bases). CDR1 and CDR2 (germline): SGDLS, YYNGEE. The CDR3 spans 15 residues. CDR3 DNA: TGTGCCAGTAGCGTAGGGGGCGGGATCTACAATGAGCAGTTCTTC. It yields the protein CASSVGGGIYNEQFF.

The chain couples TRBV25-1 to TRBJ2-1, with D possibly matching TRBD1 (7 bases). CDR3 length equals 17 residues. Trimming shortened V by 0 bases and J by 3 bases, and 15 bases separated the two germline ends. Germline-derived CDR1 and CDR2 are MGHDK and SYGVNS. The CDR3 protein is CASSEYGQGGSYNEQFF. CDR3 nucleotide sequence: TGTGCCAGCAGTGAATACGGCCAGGGGGGTAGCTACAATGAGCAGTTCTTC.

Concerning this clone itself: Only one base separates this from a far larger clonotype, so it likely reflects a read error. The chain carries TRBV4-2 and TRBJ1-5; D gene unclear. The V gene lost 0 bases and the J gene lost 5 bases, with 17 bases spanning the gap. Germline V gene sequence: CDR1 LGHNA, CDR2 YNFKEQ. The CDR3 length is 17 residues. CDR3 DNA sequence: TGTGCCAGCAGCCAAGATTTAGGTATTGGTTCTTATCAGCCCCAGCATTTT. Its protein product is CASSQDLGIGSYQPQHF.

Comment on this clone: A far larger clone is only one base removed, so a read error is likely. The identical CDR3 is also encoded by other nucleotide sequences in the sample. The CDR3 nucleotides are TGTGCCAGCAGCTCCAGGACAGGGGGCTACGAGCAGTACTTC. It yields the protein CASSSRTGGYEQYF. This chain uses TRBV6-5 with TRBJ2-7, with TRBD1 identical over 10 bases. CDR1 and CDR2 from the germline V gene are MNHEY and SVGAGI. CDR3 length: 14 residues. J lost 3 bases, V lost 6 bases, and 5 bases had no gene match.

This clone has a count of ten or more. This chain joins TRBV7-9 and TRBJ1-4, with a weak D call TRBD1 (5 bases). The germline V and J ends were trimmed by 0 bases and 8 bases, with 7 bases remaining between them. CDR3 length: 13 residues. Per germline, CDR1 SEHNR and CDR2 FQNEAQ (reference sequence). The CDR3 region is CASSLADREKLFF. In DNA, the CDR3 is TGTGCCAGCAGCTTAGCCGACAGAGAAAAACTGTTTTTT.

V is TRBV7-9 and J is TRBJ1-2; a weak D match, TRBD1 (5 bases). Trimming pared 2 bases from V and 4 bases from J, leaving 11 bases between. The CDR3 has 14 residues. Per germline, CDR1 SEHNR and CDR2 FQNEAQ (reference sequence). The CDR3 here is CASSLNGGSYGYTF. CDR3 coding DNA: TGTGCCAGCAGCTTAAATGGGGGGTCCTATGGCTACACCTTC.

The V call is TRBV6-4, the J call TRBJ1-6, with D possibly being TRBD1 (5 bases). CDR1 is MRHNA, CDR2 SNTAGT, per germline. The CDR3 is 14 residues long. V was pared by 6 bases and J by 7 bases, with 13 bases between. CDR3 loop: CASSRQSFNSPLHF. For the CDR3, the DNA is TGTGCCAGCAGCCGACAGAGCTTCAATTCACCCCTCCACTTT.

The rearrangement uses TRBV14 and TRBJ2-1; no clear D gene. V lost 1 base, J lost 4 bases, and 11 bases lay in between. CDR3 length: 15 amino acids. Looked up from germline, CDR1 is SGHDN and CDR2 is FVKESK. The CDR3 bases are TGTGCCAGCAGCCAAGGACGGCTCATTTACAATGAGCAGTTCTTC. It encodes CASSQGRLIYNEQFF. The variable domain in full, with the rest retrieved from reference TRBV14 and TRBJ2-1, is EAGVTQFPSHSVIEKGQTVTLRCDPISGHDNLYWYRRVMGKEIKFLLHFVKESKQDESGMPNNRFLAERTGGTYSTLKVQPAELEDSGVYFCASSQGRLIYNEQFFGPGTRLTVL.

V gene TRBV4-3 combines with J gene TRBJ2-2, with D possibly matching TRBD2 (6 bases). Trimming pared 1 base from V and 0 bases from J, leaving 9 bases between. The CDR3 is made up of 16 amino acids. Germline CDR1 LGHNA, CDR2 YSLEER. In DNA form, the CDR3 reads TGCGCCAGCAGCCAAGGGGACTTCGCGAACACCGGGGAGCTGTTTTTT. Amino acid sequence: CASSQGDFANTGELFF.

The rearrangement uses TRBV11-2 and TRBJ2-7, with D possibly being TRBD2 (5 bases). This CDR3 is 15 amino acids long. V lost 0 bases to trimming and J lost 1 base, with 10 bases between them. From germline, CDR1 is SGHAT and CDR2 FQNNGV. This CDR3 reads CASSLDSTGSYEQYF. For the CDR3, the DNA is TGTGCCAGCAGCTTAGATTCTACGGGGTCCTACGAGCAGTACTTC. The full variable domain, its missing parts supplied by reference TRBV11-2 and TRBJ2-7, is EAGVAQSPRYKIIEKRQSVAFWCNPISGHATLYWYQQILGQGPKLLIQFQNNGVVDDSQLPKDRFSAERLKGVDSTLKIQPAKLEDSAVYLCASSLDSTGSYEQYFGPGTRLTVT.

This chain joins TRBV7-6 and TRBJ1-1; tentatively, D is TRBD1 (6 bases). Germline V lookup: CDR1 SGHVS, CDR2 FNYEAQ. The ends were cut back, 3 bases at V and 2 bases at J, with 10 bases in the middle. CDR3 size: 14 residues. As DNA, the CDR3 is TGTGCCAGCAGCTTGACAGGAGATAACACTGAAGCTTTCTTT. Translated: CASSLTGDNTEAFF.

The CDR3 nucleotides read TGTGCCAGCAGCCCCGGGACTAGCGGGAGGCAAGAGACCCAGTACTTC. Protein sequence: CASSPGTSGRQETQYF. The V gene is TRBV11-3, the J gene TRBJ2-5; 15 nucleotides align to TRBD2. Germline V gives CDR1 SGHNT, CDR2 YENEEA. The ends lost 5 bases at V and 2 bases at J; junction bases unmatched: 3. The CDR3 length is 16 residues.